This TCR beta chain was observed in a study of response to subunit inactivated influenza vaccine (dated by TCRdb to 2017 to 2018). For the wider study: Deep quantitative T cell receptor repertoire profiling was used in the study to track responses to a trivalent subunit inactivated influenza vaccine.

The library was obtained by RT-PCR. TCRdb lists the instrument as Illumina HiSeq 2500. TCRdb ran its own pipeline on the public reads, namely fastp trimming at Q25 and MiXCR clone calling, and kept in-frame beta chains. For every CDR3 protein sequence, its rows merge into one entry that carries the most common genes and DNA. The sample table holds over 450,000 distinct CDR3 sequences, of which 13% were seen once. Of the sample, about 12% falls within the top ten clones. What this sample's time point label stands for: more than 40 days after influenza vaccine administration. This clonotype was seen more than once but under ten times. It has no known antigen specificity. No quality values exist for individual bases; no much larger clone is one base distant. What the work shows at the level of the full study, not this receptor alone: It was suggested by the authors that each seasonal influenza vaccination may recruit only a limited number of new T cells.

The input for sequencing was PBMCs from blood, taken more than 35 days after vaccination. This clonotype originated in a man aged 50-59 years who received an inactivated influenza vaccine. Donor details come from another sample of the same person, matched by shared clones.

In nucleotide form, the sequence is TGTGCCACCAGCAGAGGAGGGACGTTCGCCTACGAGCAGTACTTC. Translated, this gives CATSRGGTFAYEQYF. Rearrangement joined TRBV15 to TRBJ2-7; the D gene assignment is perhaps TRBD1 or TRBD2, with each matching 5 bases. CDR1 and CDR2 (LNHNV, YYDKDF) derive from the germline V gene (reference sequence). Its CDR3 holds 15 amino acids, cysteine through phenylalanine. CDR3 DNA is the only sequence kept; it has 45 bases, read in frame from the first base. At the junction V is shortened by 1 base and J by 2 bases, with 12 bases in between.